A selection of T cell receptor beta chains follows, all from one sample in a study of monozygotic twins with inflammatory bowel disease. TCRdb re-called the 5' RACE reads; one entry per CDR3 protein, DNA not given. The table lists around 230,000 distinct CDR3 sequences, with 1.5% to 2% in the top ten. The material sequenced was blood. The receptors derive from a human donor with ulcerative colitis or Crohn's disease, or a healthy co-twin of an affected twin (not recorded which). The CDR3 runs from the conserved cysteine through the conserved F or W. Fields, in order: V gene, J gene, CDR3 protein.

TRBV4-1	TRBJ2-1	CASSQEEPGEQFF
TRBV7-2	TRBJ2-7	CASSSQIRGGEQYF
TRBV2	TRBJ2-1	CASSDLGFNEQFF
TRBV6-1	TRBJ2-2	CASRAFGQGPIGELFF
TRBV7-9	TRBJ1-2	CASSQNRNYGYTF
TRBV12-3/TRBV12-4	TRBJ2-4	CASSRDRLGKVQYF
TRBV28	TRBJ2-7	CAITSVLFPHEQYF
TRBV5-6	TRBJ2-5	CASSLDIPDKETQYF
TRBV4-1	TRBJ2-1	CASSRPSSGGAHEQFF
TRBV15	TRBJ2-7	CATSRGTSGGNEQYF
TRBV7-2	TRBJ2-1	CASSPVGLAGGLNEQFF
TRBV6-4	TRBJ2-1	CASSPAGAGNNEQFF